These 18 T cell receptor beta chains share one sample of origin, sequenced in a study of CD8 T cells in Susac syndrome. When the RNA was reverse transcribed, random hexamers were used with an input of roughly 0.5 to 1 ug. TCRdb itself ran the immunoSEQ multiplex PCR reads through MiXCR, one entry per CDR3 protein. This sample has some 150,000 distinct CDR3 sequences, with approximately 93% found just once. The sequenced material came from CD8+ T cells from PBMCs. These receptors were collected from a human donor with multiple sclerosis.

This clonotype was detected once. V and J are TRBV27 and TRBJ2-7, with a weak D call TRBD2 (5 bases). Trimming pared 5 bases from V and 0 bases from J, leaving 11 bases between. Germline V lookup: CDR1 MNHEY, CDR2 SMNVEV (reference sequence). The CDR3 totals 14 residues. For the CDR3, the DNA is TGTGCCAGCAGTCCGTCCCGGGGCTCCTACGAGCAGTACTTC. Translated: CASSPSRGSYEQYF.

This clonotype was picked up a small number of times. The chain uses TRBV29-1 and TRBJ2-7; D remains ambiguous. The germline V and J ends were trimmed by 5 bases and 6 bases, with 17 bases remaining between them. From germline, CDR1 is SQVTM and CDR2 ANQGSEA. The CDR3 length is 13 residues. In nucleotides, the CDR3 is TGCAGCGTTTCCTCTGGTGAGGACGGCGAGCAGTACTTC. As protein: CSVSSGEDGEQYF.

The chain links TRBV27 to TRBJ2-3; either TRBD1 or TRBD2 may fit D (7 bases each). Germline loops: CDR1 MNHEY, CDR2 SMNVEV (reference sequence). Deletions cut 1 base from V and 5 bases from J, with 13 bases between. The CDR3 has 15 amino acids. CDR3: CASSLWGRGGDTQYF. For the CDR3, the DNA is TGTGCCAGCAGTTTATGGGGCAGGGGGGGAGATACGCAGTATTTT.

The rearrangement links TRBV11-1 to TRBJ2-3; D gene ambiguous. The germline CDR1 and CDR2 sequences are SGHAT and FQDESV (reference sequence). The CDR3 contains 14 residues. V lost 1 base to trimming and J lost 4 bases, with 9 bases between them. The CDR3 nucleotides are TGTGCCAGCAGCTTAGTTATGGGGTCAGATACGCAGTATTTT. It translates to CASSLVMGSDTQYF.

The chain is built from TRBV27 and TRBJ2-2, with TRBD2 matching 9 bases. Germline V lookup: CDR1 MNHEY, CDR2 SMNVEV (reference sequence). The J segment lost 4 bases and the V segment lost 2 bases, leaving 11 bases of the junction unmatched. The CDR3 loop spans 18 amino acids. CDR3 in DNA: TGTGCCAGCAGTTTACCAGCGGGGGGCCCCCGGACCACCGGGGAGCTGTTTTTT. This sequence encodes CASSLPAGGPRTTGELFF.

The gene calls are TRBV20-1 and TRBJ2-3; 9 nucleotides line up with TRBD2. From germline, CDR1 is DFQATT and CDR2 SNEGSKA (reference sequence). CDR3 length: 13 amino acids. Trimming removed 2 bases from V and 6 bases from J; junction bases left unmatched: 3. DNA for the CDR3: TGCAGTGCTAGACTAGCGGGGTACGATACGCAGTATTTT. Translating gives CSARLAGYDTQYF.

The V and J genes are TRBV9 and TRBJ2-1, with TRBD1 matching over 9 bases. Trimming cost V 4 bases and J 7 bases; bases outside gene matches: 12. The length of the CDR3 is 16 residues. Germline V lookup: CDR1 SGDLS, CDR2 YYNGEE. CDR3 DNA sequence: TGTGCCAGCAGCACTCGGGACAGGGCCTTACAAAATGAGCAGTTCTTC. Its protein is CASSTRDRALQNEQFF. Full variable domain (rest looked up from reference TRBV9 and TRBJ2-1): DSGVTQTPKHLITATGQRVTLRCSPRSGDLSVYWYQQSLDQGLQFLIQYYNGEERAKGNILERFSAQQFPDLHSELNLSSLELGDSALYFCASSTRDRALQNEQFFGPGTRLTVL.

This chain connects TRBV20-1 to TRBJ2-7; TRBD1 is a possible D gene (5 bases). The germline V and J ends were trimmed by 1 base and 3 bases, with 10 bases remaining between them. Germline V gene lookup returns CDR1 DFQATT and CDR2 SNEGSKA (reference sequence). There are 13 residues in the CDR3. The CDR3 DNA reads as TGCAGTGCTAGAGTCGCAGGGATCTACGAGCAGTACTTC. As protein: CSARVAGIYEQYF.

The rearrangement joins TRBV6-6 to TRBJ2-2, with TRBD1 matching over 7 bases. Germline lookup yields CDR1 MNHNY and CDR2 SVGAGI (reference sequence). Germline trimming cut 6 bases from V and 2 bases from J; bases unmatched to any gene: 6. There are 15 residues in the CDR3. The CDR3, as DNA: TGTGCCAGCAGCCACAGGGGACCCAACACCGGGGAGCTGTTTTTT. This gives the protein CASSHRGPNTGELFF.

The V gene is TRBV18, the J gene TRBJ2-5; D uncertain. The CDR3 extends over 13 amino acids. Germline CDR1 and CDR2: KGHSH and LQKENI. V lost 3 bases, J lost 4 bases, and 9 bases lay in between. The CDR3 spells CASSPPQSETQYF. In nucleotides, the CDR3 is TGTGCCAGCTCACCCCCACAGTCAGAGACCCAGTACTTC.

The chain is built from TRBV4-1 and TRBJ2-7, with unresolved D. This CDR3 has 13 residues. Per germline, CDR1 MGHRA and CDR2 YSYEKL. Trimming cost V 5 bases and J 3 bases, with 11 bases left between them. The CDR3 DNA reads TGCGCCAGCAGCTTCCGGCCGGACTACGAGCAGTACTTC. Translating gives CASSFRPDYEQYF.

The chain links TRBV6-1 to TRBJ2-7, with 7 positions matching TRBD1. Trimming took 4 bases from V and 2 from J; bases not matched to a gene: 11. This CDR3 spans 16 amino acids. Germline V gives CDR1 MNHNS, CDR2 SASEGT. CDR3 in amino acids: CASSGQPDRSPYEQYF. CDR3 sequence (DNA): TGTGCCAGCAGTGGCCAGCCGGACAGGTCTCCCTACGAGCAGTACTTC.

This chain uses TRBV6-6 with TRBJ1-4, with TRBD1 identical over 8 bases. Germline V gene lookup returns CDR1 MNHNY and CDR2 SVGAGI (reference sequence). With V trimmed by 5 bases and J by 6 bases, 8 bases remained unmatched. This CDR3 is 15 amino acids long. The CDR3 DNA reads TGTGCCAGCAGTGCCACAGGGGGGGCGGATGAAAAACTGTTTTTT. Protein: CASSATGGADEKLFF.

The chain is built from TRBV25-1 and TRBJ2-3, with 13 nucleotides matching TRBD2. Unmatched junction bases numbered 9, after V lost 4 bases and J lost 2 bases. Germline CDR1 MGHDK, CDR2 SYGVNS. The CDR3 spans 18 residues. The CDR3 DNA reads TGTGCCAGCAGTGCGACTAGCGGGGGGCTAAAAGTCACAGATACGCAGTATTTT. Encoded protein: CASSATSGGLKVTDTQYF.

The chain uses TRBV10-2 and TRBJ1-2, with 7 positions matching TRBD1. CDR3 length equals 13 residues. Germline V gene lookup returns CDR1 WSHSY and CDR2 SAAADI. Trimming cost V 2 bases and J 6 bases; bases outside gene matches: 3. Written as DNA, the CDR3 is TGCGCCAGCAGTGAGGACAGGGAGCATGGCTACACCTTC. Protein product: CASSEDREHGYTF.

This chain links TRBV20-1 with TRBJ1-1; no clear D. This CDR3 has 15 amino acids. Germline values: CDR1 DFQATT, CDR2 SNEGSKA (reference sequence). The ends were cut back, 2 bases at V and 0 bases at J, with 13 bases in the middle. CDR3: CSARPLELMNTEAFF. In DNA form, the CDR3 reads TGCAGTGCTAGACCCCTGGAACTTATGAACACTGAAGCTTTCTTT.

The chain recombines TRBV5-1 with TRBJ1-1; D perhaps matches TRBD1 (6 bases). Germline V gives CDR1 SGHRS, CDR2 YFSETQ. The germline V and J ends were trimmed by 1 base and 4 bases, with 23 bases remaining between them. The CDR3 contains 18 residues. Here the CDR3 DNA reads TGCGCCAGCAGCTTGCCCGCGGGGGGCGGATCTAGGCGCACTGAAGCTTTCTTT. Translation: CASSLPAGGGSRRTEAFF.

The rearrangement links TRBV14 to TRBJ1-2; D call uncertain. Germline values: CDR1 SGHDN, CDR2 FVKESK. This CDR3 has 16 amino acids. Trimming left V 4 bases short and J 0 bases short, with 15 bases between. CDR3 amino acids: CASSPARTHSNYGYTF. The CDR3 DNA reads as TGTGCCAGCAGCCCAGCCAGAACTCACTCTAACTATGGCTACACCTTC.